These 18 T cell receptor beta chains were sequenced from one sample in a study of cytomegalovirus exposure and HLA in healthy donors. PCR used 60 Vbeta primers and 13 Jbeta primers. This table comes from immunoSEQ multiplex PCR, and its TCRdb copy is limited to in-frame clones, with some not included. This sample's clone table lists about 41,000 clones. Specimen: PBMCs. These receptors originate from a man aged 25-40 years in good health and CMV-seronegative.

The rearrangement joins TRBV19 to TRBJ1-2, with 7 nucleotides matching TRBD1. CDR3 size: 12 residues. Trimming removed 9 bases from V and 7 bases from J; junction bases left unmatched: 8. Per germline, CDR1 LNHDA and CDR2 SQIVND (reference sequence). The CDR3 spells CARYRGWGGYTF. CDR3 DNA: TGTGCCAGATACAGGGGATGGGGTGGCTACACCTTC.

The chain joins TRBV7-2 to TRBJ2-2, with 7 nucleotides matching TRBD1. V lost 2 bases to trimming and J lost 7 bases; unmatched junction nucleotides: 10. CDR3 length: 16 amino acids. Per germline, CDR1 SGHTA and CDR2 FQGNSA. For the CDR3, the DNA is TGTGCCAGCAGCTTAAGGGCAGGGGGAGACCTCGGGGAGCTGTTTTTT. Protein product: CASSLRAGGDLGELFF.

V is TRBV5-1 and J is TRBJ2-7; tentatively, D is TRBD1 (5 bases). The V end was cut by 5 bases, the J end by 4 bases, with 19 bases between. The CDR3 has 15 residues. Germline CDR1 is SGHRS and CDR2 is YFSETQ. CDR3 DNA: TGCGCCAGCAGTCCAGACAGCCCTCTCGGATACGAGCAGTACTTC. Protein sequence: CASSPDSPLGYEQYF.

The gene calls are TRBV30 and TRBJ2-1, with unresolved D. Germline V gives CDR1 GTSNPN, CDR2 SVGIG (reference sequence). This CDR3 has 12 amino acids. V dropped 2 bases and J dropped 7 bases, with 9 bases sitting between them. The CDR3 nucleotides are TGTGCCTGGAGTCGAAACCGGAATGAGCAGTTCTTC. Translating gives CAWSRNRNEQFF.

V and J are TRBV2 and TRBJ1-5, with a weak D call TRBD1 (5 bases). CDR1 is SNHLY, CDR2 FYNNEI, per germline. The CDR3 is made up of 16 amino acids. The V and J ends lost 2 bases and 5 bases respectively, with 16 bases between them. The CDR3 spells CASSESSRVMDQPQHF. CDR3 bases: TGTGCCAGCAGTGAAAGTAGCAGGGTAATGGATCAGCCCCAGCATTTT.

V gene TRBV5-1 combines with J gene TRBJ1-2, with 9 nucleotides matching TRBD1. CDR3 length equals 13 residues. The trim removed 3 bases at V and 6 bases at J, leaving 3 bases unmatched. The germline V gene has CDR1 SGHRS and CDR2 YFSETQ. CDR3 nucleotide sequence: TGCGCCAGCAGCTATAGGACAGGGGATGGCTACACCTTC. Protein: CASSYRTGDGYTF.

The chain employs TRBV5-6 and TRBJ2-3; 7 bases agree with TRBD1. The trim removed 4 bases at V and 0 bases at J, leaving 2 bases unmatched. Looked up from germline, CDR1 is SGHDT and CDR2 is YYEEEE. The CDR3 sequence is 14 residues long. Here the CDR3 reads CASSPTGSTDTQYF. As DNA, the CDR3 is TGTGCCAGCAGCCCGACAGGGAGCACAGATACGCAGTATTTT.

This chain uses TRBV19 with TRBJ2-3, with 9 bases fitting TRBD2. The CDR3 runs 16 residues. J was trimmed by 3 bases and V by 6 bases; bases with no gene match: 10. CDR1 is LNHDA and CDR2 is SQIVND in the germline V gene (reference sequence). The DNA for the CDR3 is TGTGCCAGTAGGCGAGGGACAGCGGGGGGTACAGATACGCAGTATTTT. Protein sequence: CASRRGTAGGTDTQYF.

V is TRBV5-1 and J is TRBJ1-2; 8 bases fit TRBD1. The germline gives CDR1 SGHRS, CDR2 YFSETQ. V was clipped by 3 bases and J by 4 bases; unmatched bases: 8. The length of the CDR3 is 15 residues. The CDR3 DNA follows: TGCGCCAGCAGCTGGGGACAGGCAGAACGCTATGGCTACACCTTC. This codes for CASSWGQAERYGYTF.

The chain joins TRBV29-1 to TRBJ2-2; 7 positions match TRBD1. The CDR3 spans 14 residues. The germline gives CDR1 SQVTM, CDR2 ANQGSEA. V trimming: 3 bases; J trimming: 1 base; junction bases outside the gene matches: 2. CDR3 residues: CSVDGTENTGELFF. Here the CDR3 DNA reads TGCAGCGTTGACGGGACAGAGAACACCGGGGAGCTGTTTTTT.

The rearrangement links TRBV7-9 to TRBJ2-1; tentatively, D is TRBD2 (7 bases). V lost 1 base and J lost 3, with 19 bases in between. The CDR3 length is 18 residues. Germline CDR1 SEHNR, CDR2 FQNEAQ (reference sequence). DNA for the CDR3: TGTGCCAGCAGCTTAGAGAGGGGGGGGGCAGTGTACTACAATGAGCAGTTCTTC. Translation gives CASSLERGGAVYYNEQFF.

V and J are TRBV11-1 and TRBJ2-2; 12 nucleotides align to TRBD1. The junction had 12 bases not matched to a gene; V was cut back by 4 bases and J by 3 bases. Germline CDR1 reads SGHAT; CDR2 reads FQDESV (reference sequence). The CDR3 loop spans 19 amino acids. The CDR3 nucleotides are TGTGCCAGCAGCTCCGGGACAGGGGGCTCCCCCGTTTACACCGGGGAGCTGTTTTTT. Translating gives CASSSGTGGSPVYTGELFF.

The chain carries TRBV4-1 and TRBJ2-1; a possible D gene is TRBD2 (6 bases). CDR3 length equals 13 residues. Trimming took off 1 base at V and 6 bases at J, with 7 bases between the two ends. Looked up from germline, CDR1 is MGHRA and CDR2 is YSYEKL. CDR3 region: CASSQGLVNEQFF. The CDR3 DNA sequence: TGCGCCAGCAGCCAAGGACTAGTCAATGAGCAGTTCTTC.

The gene calls are TRBV7-3 and TRBJ1-6; 9 nucleotides agree with TRBD1. The CDR3 extends over 17 amino acids. V lost 7 bases, J lost 8 bases, and 15 bases stayed unmatched. Looked up from germline, CDR1 is SGHTA and CDR2 is FQGTGA. CDR3: CASILRDRVNNDSPLHF. The CDR3 nucleotides are TGTGCCAGCATCCTCCGGGACAGGGTTAATAACGATTCACCCCTCCACTTT. Drawing the rest from reference TRBV7-3 and TRBJ1-6, the complete variable domain is GAGVSQTPSNKVTEKGKYVELRCDPISGHTALYWYRQSLGQGPEFLIYFQGTGAADDSGLPNDRFFAVRPEGSVSTLKIQRTERGDSAVYLCASILRDRVNNDSPLHFGNGTRLTVT.

The chain is built from TRBV9 and TRBJ2-5; 9 bases fit TRBD1. Germline trimming cut 0 bases from V and 3 bases from J; bases unmatched to any gene: 3. Germline CDR1 SGDLS, CDR2 YYNGEE. The length of the CDR3 is 15 residues. CDR3 sequence reads: CASSVEDRGKETQYF. The CDR3 region has the DNA TGTGCCAGCAGCGTAGAAGACAGGGGGAAAGAGACCCAGTACTTC.

This rearrangement joins TRBV6-5 to TRBJ1-4; D unclear. CDR3 size: 13 residues. Germline CDR1 MNHEY, CDR2 SVGAGI. The V end lost 2 bases, the J end lost 7 bases, and 8 bases lay between the germline ends. The CDR3 region has the DNA TGTGCCAGCAGTTACACGGGTTCTGAAAAACTGTTTTTT. It encodes CASSYTGSEKLFF.

This chain connects TRBV4-2 to TRBJ2-2; 14 bases fit TRBD2. CDR1 LGHNA and CDR2 YNFKEQ come from the germline V gene. With 1 base clipped from V and 4 bases from J, the junction kept 5 bases outside the gene matches. The CDR3 length is 18 residues. CDR3 sequence (DNA): TGTGCCAGCAGCCAAGGGGGACTAGCGGGAGTTAGCACCGGGGAGCTGTTTTTT. It is translated as CASSQGGLAGVSTGELFF.

V gene TRBV9 combines with J gene TRBJ2-3, with no clear D. CDR1 is SGDLS and CDR2 is YYNGEE in the germline V gene. Trimming stripped 0 bases from V and 2 bases from J, with 10 bases between. The CDR3 contains 15 residues. CDR3 in amino acids: CASSVGGSPTDTQYF. CDR3 nucleotide sequence: TGTGCCAGCAGCGTAGGCGGCAGCCCCACAGATACGCAGTATTTT.